This T cell receptor beta chain was captured by sequencing in a study of T cell changes during pregnancy in multiple sclerosis. This clone was seen a single time. Clones were sequenced by immunoSEQ multiplex PCR, and TCRdb holds only the in-frame ones, with some missing. Altogether 80,000 to 100,000 clones are present, over 75% being singletons, with the ten largest covering under 0.85%. Per the germline V gene, CDR1 is SGHTA and CDR2 is FQGNSA. V gave up 2 bases and J gave up 0 bases, with 7 bases separating them. The CDR3 contains 14 residues. The source is a female donor in good health, enrolled as a control in a pregnancy study. Specimen: peripheral blood, collected in the second trimester of pregnancy. The chain employs TRBV7-2 and TRBJ1-2, with D unresolved. As DNA, the CDR3 is TGTGCCAGCAGCTTACAGGTAGCTAACTATGGCTACACCTTC. Protein: CASSLQVANYGYTF.